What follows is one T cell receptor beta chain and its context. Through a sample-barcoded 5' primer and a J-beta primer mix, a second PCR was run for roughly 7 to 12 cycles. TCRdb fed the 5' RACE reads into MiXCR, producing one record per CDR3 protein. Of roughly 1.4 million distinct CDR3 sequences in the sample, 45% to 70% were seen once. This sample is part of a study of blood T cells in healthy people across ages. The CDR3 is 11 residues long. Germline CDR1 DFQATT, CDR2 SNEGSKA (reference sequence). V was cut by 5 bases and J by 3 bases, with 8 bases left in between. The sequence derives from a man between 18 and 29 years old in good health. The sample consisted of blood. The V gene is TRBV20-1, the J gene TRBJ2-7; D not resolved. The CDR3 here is CSAPRSYEQYF. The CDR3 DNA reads TGCAGTGCTCCTAGGAGCTACGAGCAGTACTTC.